These 21 T cell receptor beta chains came from one sample sequenced in a study of T cells in Graves' hyperthyroidism and ophthalmopathy. Amplification of TCR beta CDR3 regions used RNA as the template. When the TCR CDR3 underwent first-round RT-PCR, the HTBI primer set was used. In TCRdb, the multiplex PCR reads were re-called with MiXCR into one record per CDR3 protein. The repertoire holds more than 50,000 distinct CDR3 sequences, around half seen once, with 9.5% to 15% in the top ten. What was sequenced was blood. These receptors all come from a young woman with Graves' ophthalmopathy.

Regarding this clonotype: This likely comes from a read error, as the CDR3 has no conserved phenylalanine or tryptophan at its end. The limits of the CDR3 on the DNA are not certain, so only TCRdb's listed CDR3 is given. The chain joins TRBV20-1 to TRBJ2-5; the D segment call TRBD2 is taken from the table without a DNA check. The length of the CDR3 is 9 amino acids, counting both ends. Germline V gene sequence: CDR1 DFQATT, CDR2 SNEGSKA (reference sequence). The CDR3 loop is CSARDGVAG.

The chain combines TRBV19 with TRBJ2-3, with D possibly TRBD2 on 6 matching bases. Germline V gene data show CDR1 as LNHDA and CDR2 as SQIVND (reference sequence). CDR3 length: 13 amino acids. Trimming removed 8 bases from V and 9 bases from J, with 18 bases in between. CDR3 DNA sequence: TGTGCCAGTGATATCGGAGGGCCCTCAACGCAGTATTTT. Its protein is CASDIGGPSTQYF.

V gene TRBV20-1 combines with J gene TRBJ2-3, with D possibly TRBD2 on 7 matching bases. With 0 bases removed from V and 6 bases from J, the gap between germline ends came to 16 bases. The CDR3 runs to 15 residues. Germline lookup yields CDR1 DFQATT and CDR2 SNEGSKA (reference sequence). In DNA form, the CDR3 reads TGCAGTGCTAGAGACCCTGGCGGGGGCAGGGATACGCAGTATTTT. Translated, it gives CSARDPGGGRDTQYF.

The V call is TRBV7-9, the J call TRBJ2-3; 13 bases match TRBD2. CDR1 and CDR2 from the germline V gene are SEHNR and FQNEAQ (reference sequence). J gave up 5 bases and V 6 bases, and 5 bases lay outside the gene matches. CDR3 length equals 15 residues. The CDR3 reads CASSIGLAGVDTQYF. Written as DNA, the CDR3 is TGTGCCAGCAGTATTGGACTAGCGGGAGTAGATACGCAGTATTTT. Together with reference TRBV7-9 and TRBJ2-3, the CDR3 gives the full variable domain: DTGVSQNPRHKITKRGQNVTFRCDPISEHNRLYWYRQTLGQGPEFLTYFQNEAQLEKSRLLSDRFSAERPKGSFSTLEIQRTEQGDSAMYLCASSIGLAGVDTQYFGPGTRLTVL.

The chain combines TRBV5-1 with TRBJ2-3, with D perhaps given as TRBD1 or TRBD2 (5 bases each). Germline lookup yields CDR1 SGHRS and CDR2 YFSETQ. CDR3 size: 12 residues. The V gene lost 4 bases and the J gene lost 6 bases, with 9 bases spanning the gap. The CDR3 DNA is TGCGCCAGCAGCGTGGGGGTCGATACGCAGTATTTT. Translation gives CASSVGVDTQYF. The complete variable domain, with remaining parts taken from reference TRBV5-1 and TRBJ2-3, reads KAGVTQTPRYLIKTRGQQVTLSCSPISGHRSVSWYQQTPGQGLQFLFEYFSETQRNKGNFPGRFSGRQFSNSRSEMNVSTLELGDSALYLCASSVGVDTQYFGPGTRLTVL.

A note on this clonotype: It is unclear where the CDR3 begins or ends on the DNA, so no DNA is shown, and the CDR3 is as TCRdb lists it. The rearrangement uses TRBV7-9 and TRBJ2-7; the table's D call of TRBD1 was not tested on the DNA. From its first to its last residue, the CDR3 has 18 amino acids. Germline V gene sequence: CDR1 SEHNR, CDR2 FQNEAQ (reference sequence). The CDR3 sequence: CASSIYLCSVIRDYEQYV.

The V call is TRBV7-9, the J call TRBJ2-3; D unresolved. V lost 3 bases, J lost 3 bases, and 13 bases lay in between. The germline CDR1 and CDR2 sequences are SEHNR and FQNEAQ (reference sequence). The CDR3 covers 15 residues. CDR3 sequence (DNA): TGTGCCAGCAGCTTTAGCATCGCGGAAACAGATACGCAGTATTTT. Amino acids: CASSFSIAETDTQYF.

There are many counts of this clonotype. The chain uses TRBV20-1 and TRBJ1-5; tentative D call: TRBD1 (6 bases). Germline V gene lookup returns CDR1 DFQATT and CDR2 SNEGSKA (reference sequence). The CDR3 length is 18 residues. The V gene lost 4 bases and the J gene lost 4 bases, with 26 bases spanning the gap. CDR3 in DNA: TGCAGTGCTACCCCTTTGGACAGTGCAACAAATCTAAATCAGCCCCAGCATTTT. Translation: CSATPLDSATNLNQPQHF.

This clonotype was observed many times. A much larger clone differs by one base, so this may be a read error. The conserved closing phenylalanine or tryptophan is absent in this CDR3, likely reflecting a read error. The chain recombines TRBV15 with TRBJ2-7; TRBD2 aligns across 8 bases. The V and J ends lost 0 bases and 1 base, in that order; junction bases with no gene match: 5. Germline V gene data show CDR1 as LNHNV and CDR2 as YYDKDF (reference sequence). The CDR3 loop spans 16 amino acids. Here the CDR3 reads CATSRDIGGRSYEQYS. In nucleotides, the CDR3 is TGTGCCACCAGCAGAGATATCGGCGGGAGGTCCTACGAGCAGTACTCC.

Regarding this clonotype: This may come from a read error, since a much larger clone is one base off. The chain links TRBV28 to TRBJ1-5; no definite D call. Per germline, CDR1 MDHEN and CDR2 SYDVKM. The CDR3 covers 15 residues. The CDR3 loop is CAISISTYSNQPQHF. The DNA for the CDR3 is TGTGCCATCAGTATTTCCACTTATAGCAATCAGCCCCAGCATTTT.

This chain links TRBV3-1 with TRBJ1-1; a possible D gene is TRBD1 (5 bases). Per germline, CDR1 LGHDT and CDR2 YNNKEL (reference sequence). V gave up 1 base and J gave up 7 bases, with 16 bases separating them. This CDR3 contains 15 residues. CDR3: CASSQGLLGGSEAFF. For the CDR3, the DNA is TGTGCCAGCAGCCAAGGGTTACTTGGGGGGAGTGAAGCTTTCTTT.

Concerning this clonotype itself: A much larger clone sits a single nucleotide away, making a read error possible. V usage is TRBV27 and J usage is TRBJ1-6; D is possibly TRBD1 (5 bases). Germline loops: CDR1 MNHEY, CDR2 SMNVEV (reference sequence). V was trimmed by 5 bases and J by 9 bases, leaving 17 bases between them. The CDR3 totals 15 residues. In DNA, the CDR3 is TGTGCCAGCAGTGCCGGACAAAGTAGCGTTTCACCCCTCCACTTT. This translates into CASSAGQSSVSPLHF.

At least ten counts were recorded for this clonotype. The chain links TRBV24-1 to TRBJ1-4, with 12 bases aligning to TRBD1. CDR3 size: 15 residues. V lost 5 bases and J lost 8; bases outside the gene matches: 5. The V gene's germline CDR1 is KGHDR and CDR2 SFDVKD. As DNA, the CDR3 is TGTGCCACCAGTGCCGGGACAGGGGGCCAGGAAAAACTGTTTTTT. Translation: CATSAGTGGQEKLFF.

This clonotype was detected ten times or more. This chain links TRBV19 with TRBJ1-1; D perhaps matches TRBD1 (5 bases). The V and J ends lost 7 bases and 5 bases respectively, with 17 bases between them. Germline assignment: CDR1 LNHDA and CDR2 SQIVND (reference sequence). The CDR3 spans 14 residues. CDR3 sequence reads: CASTGGGVWTEAFF. CDR3 in DNA: TGTGCCAGTACCGGCGGGGGAGTGTGGACTGAAGCTTTCTTT.

The V call is TRBV14, the J call TRBJ1-5; 10 bases agree with TRBD1. The V segment lost 4 bases and the J segment 6 bases; nucleotides outside the gene matches: 0. CDR1 is SGHDN and CDR2 is FVKESK in the germline V gene. This CDR3 has 13 residues. The CDR3 loop reads CASSRDRGQPQHF. DNA for the CDR3: TGTGCCAGCAGCCGGGACAGGGGTCAGCCCCAGCATTTT.

This clonotype was seen repeatedly, ten times or more. The chain couples TRBV4-2 to TRBJ2-1; 11 positions match TRBD2. CDR1 is LGHNA and CDR2 is YNFKEQ in the germline V gene. Trimming at V came to 1 base and at J to 5 bases, leaving 10 bases not matched to a gene. This CDR3 spans 18 amino acids. As DNA, the CDR3 is TGTGCCAGCAGCCAAGCTGTGACTAGCGGGAAGTGGGACAATGAGCAGTTCTTC. Amino acids: CASSQAVTSGKWDNEQFF.

A note on this clonotype: The CDR3 end shows no conserved phenylalanine or tryptophan, and so a read error is likely. This rearrangement joins TRBV24-1 to TRBJ2-7, with 12 bases that match TRBD1. With 3 bases clipped from V and 5 bases from J, the junction kept 4 bases outside the gene matches. Germline V lookup: CDR1 KGHDR, CDR2 SFDVKD. The CDR3 has 15 residues. The CDR3 DNA sequence: TGTGCCACCAGTGATGGGACAGGGGGCGCCAACGAGCAGTACCTC. Translation: CATSDGTGGANEQYL.

This clonotype was observed a handful of times. A single base separates this from a much larger clone, so it may be a read error. This rearrangement joins TRBV12-3 or TRBV12-4 to TRBJ2-7; the match to TRBD2 covers 8 bases. CDR3 length: 13 amino acids. The CDR3: CVSGGTRPYEQYF. CDR3 bases: TGTGTCAGCGGCGGGACTAGGCCCTACGAGCAGTACTTC.

The chain links TRBV9 to TRBJ2-3, with D unclear. The assigned J gene may be wrong: the sequence end matches TRBJ1-5 better. The CDR3 covers 14 residues. CDR1 is SGDLS, CDR2 YYNGEE, per germline. The CDR3 region is CASSVAGGTDTQHF. CDR3 bases: TGTGCCAGCAGCGTAGCGGGAGGCACAGATACGCAGCATTTT.

Points on this clonotype: Given a much more abundant clone one base away, this may be a read error. The conserved phenylalanine or tryptophan normally closing the CDR3 is absent here, so this likely arose from a read error. This chain uses TRBV27 with TRBJ2-5; TRBD2 matches at 10 bases. The CDR3 extends over 14 amino acids. The trim removed 3 bases at V and 5 bases at J, leaving 3 bases unmatched. CDR1 is MNHEY, CDR2 SMNVEV, per germline (reference sequence). CDR3 nucleotide sequence: TGTGCCAGCAGTTTTCTAGCGGGAGTTGAGACCCAGTACTCC. Its translation: CASSFLAGVETQYS.

The J gene is TRBJ2-7, the V gene TRBV7-9; 12 positions agree with TRBD2. V trimming: 1 base; J trimming: 2 bases; junction bases outside the gene matches: 3. The length of the CDR3 is 16 residues. CDR1 and CDR2 (germline): SEHNR, FQNEAQ (reference sequence). The CDR3 sequence is CASSLGASGRAYEQYF. CDR3 sequence (DNA): TGTGCCAGCAGCTTAGGGGCTAGCGGGAGGGCCTACGAGCAGTACTTC.